These 9 T cell receptor beta chains were all obtained from the same sample, sequenced in a study of identical twins (dated by TCRdb to 2016 to 2018). The receptor library was made with 5' RACE. TCRdb lists the instrument as Illumina HiSeq 2000. The public sequencing data were trimmed at Q25 with fastp and processed into clonotypes with MiXCR by TCRdb, which kept only in-frame beta chains. Every distinct CDR3 protein forms one entry, paired with its most common genes and DNA. The table for this sample lists fewer than 500,000 distinct CDR3 sequences; roughly an eighth of them were counted only once. Around 0.98% of the sample is taken by the ten largest. These data were also reused for a study on yellow fever vaccine responses in identical twins.

Sequencing was performed on CD4+ T cells sorted from blood. The receptors were sampled from a woman aged 18-29 years in good health.

This clonotype turned up a few times. The rearrangement uses TRBV29-1 and TRBJ2-2; tentatively, D is TRBD2 (6 bases). The V and J ends lost 4 bases and 7 bases respectively, with 16 bases between them. Germline CDR1 reads SQVTM; CDR2 reads ANQGSEA. The CDR3 is 14 amino acids. For the CDR3, the DNA is TGCAGCGTTGGCGGGACGGGGACCGGCGGGGAGCTGTTTTTT. It specifies CSVGGTGTGGELFF.

CDR3 nucleotides: TGTGCCAGCAGTTACTCGAAGCTAGGCTGGGAGGGTGCTGAAGCTTTCTTT. Its translation: CASSYSKLGWEGAEAFF. This sequence joins TRBV6-5 and TRBJ1-1; D is undetermined. The CDR3 totals 17 residues. Trimming took off 0 bases at V and 6 bases at J, with 20 bases between the two ends. In germline, CDR1 is MNHEY, CDR2 SVGAGI.

This clonotype has just a few counts. The V call is TRBV14, the J call TRBJ1-5, with D uncertain. Per the germline V gene, CDR1 is SGHDN and CDR2 is FVKESK. V was pared by 4 bases and J by 9 bases, with 13 bases between. The CDR3 has 13 residues. CDR3 loop: CASSLFDWGPQHF. In DNA form, the CDR3 reads TGTGCCAGCAGCCTGTTTGATTGGGGGCCCCAGCATTTT.

This clonotype was seen repeatedly, ten times or more. The chain couples TRBV5-1 to TRBJ2-7; 9 bases line up with TRBD1. After removal of 7 bases from V and 3 bases from J, the junction contained 2 bases not matched to a gene. Germline CDR1 is SGHRS and CDR2 is YFSETQ. The CDR3 runs to 12 residues. In nucleotides, the CDR3 is TGCGCCAGCGGGACAGGGAACTACGAGCAGTACTTC. Translation: CASGTGNYEQYF.

J is TRBJ2-2 and V is TRBV4-2; 10 nucleotides align to TRBD2. In germline, CDR1 is LGHNA, CDR2 YNFKEQ. The length of the CDR3 is 17 residues. Germline trimming cut 1 base from V and 2 bases from J; bases unmatched to any gene: 4. The CDR3 bases are TGTGCCAGCAGCCAAGGGGGACTAGCGACAAACACCGGGGAGCTGTTTTTT. Translation gives CASSQGGLATNTGELFF.

This clonotype appeared many times. The chain employs TRBV29-1 and TRBJ2-1; TRBD2 aligns across 7 bases. After removal of 6 bases from V and 9 bases from J, the junction contained 20 bases not matched to a gene. Looked up from germline, CDR1 is SQVTM and CDR2 is ANQGSEA. The CDR3 length is 16 residues. The CDR3 region is CSVRTSGTTVRGEQFF. CDR3 bases: TGCAGCGTCAGGACCAGCGGGACGACCGTTCGGGGTGAGCAGTTCTTC.

V gene TRBV24-1 combines with J gene TRBJ1-5; D is perhaps TRBD1 (5 bases). This CDR3 comprises 15 residues. CDR1 is KGHDR, CDR2 SFDVKD, per germline. Trimming stripped 4 bases from V and 3 bases from J, with 12 bases between. CDR3 region: CATSDPTATNQPQHF. The CDR3 coding sequence is TGTGCCACCAGTGACCCGACAGCAACCAATCAGCCCCAGCATTTT.

This clonotype has at least ten counts. The chain carries TRBV11-2 and TRBJ2-7; 8 bases map to TRBD2. This CDR3 comprises 16 residues. The J segment lost 2 bases and the V segment lost 5 bases, leaving 11 bases of the junction unmatched. In germline, CDR1 is SGHAT, CDR2 FQNNGV. CDR3 sequence: CASSRGASGGAYEQYF. Here the CDR3 DNA reads TGTGCCAGCAGCCGGGGGGCCTCCGGGGGGGCCTACGAGCAGTACTTC.

This clonotype was recorded a few times. The chain joins TRBV3-1 to TRBJ2-3; D possibly uses TRBD1 or TRBD2 (5 bases each). This CDR3 contains 15 residues. Germline CDR1 LGHDT, CDR2 YNNKEL (reference sequence). Trimming took off 4 bases at V and 2 bases at J, with 13 bases between the two ends. The CDR3: CASSLGTLATDTQYF. CDR3 nucleotides: TGTGCCAGCAGCCTTGGGACCCTGGCCACAGATACGCAGTATTTT.